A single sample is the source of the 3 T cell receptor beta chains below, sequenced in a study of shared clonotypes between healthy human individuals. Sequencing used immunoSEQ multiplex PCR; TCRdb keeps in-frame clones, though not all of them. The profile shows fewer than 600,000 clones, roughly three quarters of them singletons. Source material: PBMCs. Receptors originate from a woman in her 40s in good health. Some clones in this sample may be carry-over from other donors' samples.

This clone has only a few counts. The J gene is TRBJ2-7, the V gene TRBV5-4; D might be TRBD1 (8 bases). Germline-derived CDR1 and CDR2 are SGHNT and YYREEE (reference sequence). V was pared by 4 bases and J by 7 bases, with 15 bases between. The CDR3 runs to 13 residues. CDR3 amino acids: CASSPDREGEQYF. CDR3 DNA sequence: TGTGCCAGCAGCCCGGACAGGGAGGGGGAGCAGTACTTC. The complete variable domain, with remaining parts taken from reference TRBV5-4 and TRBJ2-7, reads ETGVTQSPTHLIKTRGQQVTLRCSSQSGHNTVSWYQQALGQGPQFIFQYYREEENGRGNFPPRFSGLQFPNYSSELNVNALELDDSALYLCASSPDREGEQYFGPGTRLTVT.

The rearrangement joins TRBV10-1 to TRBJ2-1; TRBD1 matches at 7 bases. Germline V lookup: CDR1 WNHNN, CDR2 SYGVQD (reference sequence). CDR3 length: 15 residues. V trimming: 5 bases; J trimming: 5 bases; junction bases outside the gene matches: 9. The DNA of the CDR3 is TGCGCCAGCAGTTGGAGAAGGGGGCCTGACAATGAGCAGTTCTTC. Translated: CASSWRRGPDNEQFF.

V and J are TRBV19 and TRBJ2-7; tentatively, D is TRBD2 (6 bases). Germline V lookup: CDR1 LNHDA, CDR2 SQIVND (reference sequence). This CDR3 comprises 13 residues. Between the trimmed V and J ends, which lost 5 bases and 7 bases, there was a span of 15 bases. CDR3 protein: CASSSRRALEQYF. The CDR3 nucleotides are TGTGCCAGTAGTTCACGGAGGGCTTTGGAGCAGTACTTC.